The 26 T cell receptor beta chains presented below share a single source sample, sequenced in a study of cytomegalovirus exposure and HLA in healthy donors. Use of 60 Vbeta and 13 Jbeta primers characterized the PCR. Assay: immunoSEQ multiplex PCR; the TCRdb copy retains only in-frame clones and omits some. The sample records around 120,000 clones, 65% to 80% being singletons. The sequencing sample was made of PBMCs. The receptors were sampled from a woman in her thirties or forties in good health and CMV-seropositive.

This clone has just a few counts. The chain joins TRBV7-9 to TRBJ2-3; the match to TRBD2 covers 7 bases. Germline CDR1 is SEHNR and CDR2 is FQNEAQ (reference sequence). This CDR3 comprises 15 residues. V shed 4 bases and J 2 bases; nucleotides not matched to a gene: 6. The CDR3 bases are TGTGCCAGCAGCTCCGGGGGGTCTTTCACAGATACGCAGTATTTT. Translating it yields CASSSGGSFTDTQYF. The variable domain in full, with the rest retrieved from reference TRBV7-9 and TRBJ2-3, is DTGVSQNPRHKITKRGQNVTFRCDPISEHNRLYWYRQTLGQGPEFLTYFQNEAQLEKSRLLSDRFSAERPKGSFSTLEIQRTEQGDSAMYLCASSSGGSFTDTQYFGPGTRLTVL.

DNA of the CDR3: TGTGCCAGCAGCACGCAGGGATACGAGCAGTACTTC. Protein sequence: CASSTQGYEQYF. The V and J genes are TRBV13 and TRBJ2-7, with D perhaps TRBD1 (5 bases). This CDR3 region has 12 residues. V shed 5 bases and J shed 4 bases, with 9 bases lying between them. From germline, CDR1 is PRHDT and CDR2 FYEKMQ (reference sequence).

V gene TRBV6-6 combines with J gene TRBJ2-5; the match to TRBD1 covers 8 bases. With V trimmed by 4 bases and J by 1 base, 5 bases remained unmatched. CDR3 length: 15 amino acids. From germline, CDR1 is MNHNY and CDR2 SVGAGI (reference sequence). CDR3 sequence reads: CASSSPTGAQETQYF. CDR3 coding DNA: TGTGCCAGCAGTTCTCCGACAGGGGCCCAAGAGACCCAGTACTTC.

The rearrangement joins TRBV5-6 to TRBJ1-3; D may be TRBD1 (6 bases). The V end was cut by 4 bases, the J end by 0 bases, with 14 bases between. Germline CDR1 reads SGHDT; CDR2 reads YYEEEE. The CDR3 extends over 16 amino acids. The CDR3 loop is CASSMGTPHSGNTIYF. The CDR3, as DNA: TGTGCCAGCAGCATGGGGACACCACACTCTGGAAACACCATATATTTT.

This clone was detected a few times. The DNA is omitted, as the CDR3 cannot be located on it reliably, and the CDR3 follows TCRdb's listing. The chain links TRBV9 to TRBJ1-2; the table names TRBD1, a call not compared with the DNA. The CDR3 numbers 15 amino acids, ends counted. Germline CDR1 reads SGDLS; CDR2 reads YYNGEE. The CDR3 protein is CASSVAPGTGEDFTF.

This sequence joins TRBV2 and TRBJ1-1; D gene uncertain. Trimming left V 7 bases short and J 0 bases short, with 12 bases between. CDR3 length: 14 amino acids. CDR1 and CDR2 from the germline V gene are SNHLY and FYNNEI. The CDR3 protein is CASKFRFMNTEAFF. As DNA, the CDR3 is TGTGCCAGCAAGTTCAGGTTTATGAACACTGAAGCTTTCTTT.

This chain connects TRBV19 to TRBJ2-5, with D maybe TRBD2 (5 bases). This CDR3 contains 13 residues. The V end was cut by 5 bases, the J end by 5 bases, with 12 bases between. Germline V gene data show CDR1 as LNHDA and CDR2 as SQIVND (reference sequence). The CDR3 region is CASSRPPGETQYF. The CDR3 DNA reads TGTGCCAGTAGTCGGCCCCCGGGGGAGACCCAGTACTTC.

The V call is TRBV20-1, the J call TRBJ2-7; D not resolved. Germline V gives CDR1 DFQATT, CDR2 SNEGSKA (reference sequence). The V end was cut by 6 bases, the J end by 3 bases, with 9 bases between. The CDR3 runs 11 residues. The CDR3: CSAKSGYEQYF. In DNA form, the CDR3 reads TGCAGTGCAAAGAGTGGCTACGAGCAGTACTTC.

The CDR3 sequence: CASEWAREVGSPLHF. The CDR3 DNA sequence: TGTGCCAGTGAATGGGCTCGGGAAGTAGGATCACCCCTCCACTTT. The rearrangement joins TRBV2 to TRBJ1-6; the D is unclear. The CDR3 length is 15 residues. Germline CDR1 SNHLY, CDR2 FYNNEI. Trimming took off 9 bases at V and 10 bases at J, with 22 bases between the two ends. Full variable domain (missing parts from reference TRBV2 and TRBJ1-6): EPEVTQTPSHQVTQMGQEVILRCVPISNHLYFYWYRQILGQKVEFLVSFYNNEISEKSEIFDDQFSVERPDGSNFTLKIRSTKLEDSAMYFCASEWAREVGSPLHFGNGTRLTVT.

The chain couples TRBV10-1 to TRBJ2-1, with 14 bases that match TRBD2. CDR3 length: 19 amino acids. CDR1 is WNHNN, CDR2 SYGVQD, per germline (reference sequence). V gave up 4 bases and J gave up 1 base; unmatched junction bases: 9. The CDR3 DNA reads as TGCGCCAGCAGTGGCGGGACTAGCGGGAGTTACTGGTCCTACAATGAGCAGTTCTTC. It is translated as CASSGGTSGSYWSYNEQFF.

V usage is TRBV6-6 and J usage is TRBJ1-1; unclear D gene. Trimming took 9 bases from V and 0 from J, leaving 5 bases between them. The germline CDR1 and CDR2 sequences are MNHNY and SVGAGI (reference sequence). This CDR3 contains 11 residues. The chain's CDR3 is CASRMNTEAFF. The CDR3 DNA reads as TGTGCCAGTCGTATGAACACTGAAGCTTTCTTT.

This clone appeared a few times. The V and J genes are TRBV6-1 and TRBJ1-1; 8 positions match TRBD1. There are 15 residues in the CDR3. V lost 5 bases to trimming and J lost 0 bases; unmatched junction nucleotides: 5. Per germline, CDR1 MNHNS and CDR2 SASEGT. The CDR3 nucleotides are TGTGCCAGCAGTTTCAGGACAGGGCTGAACACTGAAGCTTTCTTT. This sequence encodes CASSFRTGLNTEAFF.

A remark on this clone: Relative to the germline gene, one junction end is altered; a read error may explain this. The CDR3 nucleotides read TGTGCTAGCAGCACAGGGGACCCCAGTCACGAGCAGTACTTC. As protein: CASSTGDPSHEQYF. This sequence joins TRBV7-7 and TRBJ2-5; 7 positions match TRBD1. The DNA end favors TRBJ2-7, so the J call may be wrong. CDR1 is SSHAT and CDR2 is FNYEAQ in the germline V gene (reference sequence). The CDR3 sequence is 14 residues long.

V is TRBV30 and J is TRBJ1-5; TRBD1 might be the D (5 bases). The length of the CDR3 is 13 residues. V lost 1 base, J lost 4 bases, and 8 bases lay in between. The V gene's germline CDR1 is GTSNPN and CDR2 SVGIG (reference sequence). The CDR3 nucleotides read TGTGCCTGGAGTGAGGGGCCGAATCAGCCCCAGCATTTT. This encodes CAWSEGPNQPQHF.

V is TRBV7-6 and J is TRBJ2-2, with TRBD1 identical over 9 bases. The CDR3 has 16 amino acids. Looked up from germline, CDR1 is SGHVS and CDR2 is FNYEAQ. V was clipped by 5 bases and J by 4 bases; unmatched bases: 8. CDR3 sequence (DNA): TGTGCCAGCAGCCTACAGGGGGCGCGGGGCACCGGGGAGCTGTTTTTT. It encodes CASSLQGARGTGELFF.

The chain has TRBV5-6 and TRBJ1-5, with D possibly being TRBD1 (5 bases). The CDR3 has 16 amino acids. Germline V lookup: CDR1 SGHDT, CDR2 YYEEEE. V lost 1 base, J lost 2 bases, and 13 bases lay in between. The CDR3 protein is CASSLLGPGGNQPQHF. The CDR3 bases are TGTGCCAGCAGCTTGTTGGGGCCGGGGGGCAATCAGCCCCAGCATTTT.

V and J are TRBV4-3 and TRBJ1-6; no firm D call. Trimming pared 1 base from V and 7 bases from J, leaving 11 bases between. This CDR3 is built from 15 residues. In germline, CDR1 is LGHNA, CDR2 YSLEER. CDR3 sequence (DNA): TGCGCCAGCAGCCAAGGCCGGAGTGGGAATTCACCCCTCCACTTT. This sequence encodes CASSQGRSGNSPLHF.

This chain links TRBV18 with TRBJ2-7; maybe TRBD2 (7 bases). The CDR3 sequence is 15 residues long. CDR1 and CDR2 (germline): KGHSH, LQKENI. V lost 6 bases and J lost 6, with 21 bases in between. The CDR3: CASSIWGGLSAEQYF. The CDR3 coding sequence is TGTGCCAGCTCTATATGGGGGGGCCTTTCGGCCGAGCAGTACTTC.

CDR3 in DNA: TGCGCCAGCAGCCCCTCACTTATTACCCTATCCTACAATGAGCAGTTCTTC. This encodes CASSPSLITLSYNEQFF. The rearrangement joins TRBV4-1 to TRBJ2-1; D gene ambiguous. The CDR3 is 17 amino acids. Germline CDR1 and CDR2: MGHRA and YSYEKL. V lost 4 bases and J lost 1, with 17 bases in between.

The rearrangement joins TRBV6-5 to TRBJ2-3; tentative D call: TRBD1 (6 bases). The V gene's germline CDR1 is MNHEY and CDR2 SVGAGI. V shed 5 bases and J shed 6 bases, with 15 bases lying between them. The length of the CDR3 is 14 residues. The CDR3 DNA reads as TGTGCCAGCAGTCGGTCCACCCAGGGGGATACGCAGTATTTT. It yields the protein CASSRSTQGDTQYF.

Comments on this clone: Its ends do not fully match the called genes, so a read error is possible. This specimen includes other DNA sequences encoding the same CDR3. V gene TRBV19 combines with J gene TRBJ1-1, with D possibly matching TRBD1 (5 bases). Germline CDR1 reads LNHDA; CDR2 reads SQIVND (reference sequence). This CDR3 region has 13 residues. The CDR3 region is CASSIDLPGEAFF. CDR3 nucleotides: TGTGCCAGTAGTATAGATCTTCCGGGGGAAGCTTTCTTC.

The J gene is TRBJ2-1, the V gene TRBV29-1, with D maybe TRBD1 (6 bases). Germline CDR1 is SQVTM and CDR2 is ANQGSEA. The CDR3 extends over 12 amino acids. With 4 bases removed from V and 5 bases from J, the gap between germline ends came to 9 bases. For the CDR3, the DNA is TGCAGCGTTGGGGGGCTAGACAATGAGCAGTTCTTC. Translating gives CSVGGLDNEQFF.

This chain links TRBV7-3 with TRBJ2-1; 8 bases line up with TRBD1. This CDR3 has 15 residues. Germline CDR1 is SGHTA and CDR2 is FQGTGA. The ends lost 6 bases at V and 7 bases at J; junction bases unmatched: 11. The CDR3 DNA reads TGTGCCAGCAGTACCTACAGGGGGGCGATTAATGAGCAGTTCTTC. It is translated as CASSTYRGAINEQFF.

The gene calls are TRBV6-5 and TRBJ2-3, with 10 bases aligning to TRBD1. The length of the CDR3 is 15 residues. J was trimmed by 2 bases and V by 7 bases; bases with no gene match: 6. Germline assignment: CDR1 MNHEY and CDR2 SVGAGI. CDR3 amino acids: CASTTDRGVTDTQYF. CDR3 bases: TGTGCCAGCACAACGGACAGGGGGGTCACAGATACGCAGTATTTT.

The rearrangement links TRBV7-6 to TRBJ2-7; D not resolved. Trimming took 3 bases from V and 0 from J, leaving 6 bases between them. The CDR3 has 13 residues. Germline loops: CDR1 SGHVS, CDR2 FNYEAQ. CDR3 in DNA: TGTGCCAGCAGCTTCTCGAGCTCCTACGAGCAGTACTTC. Amino acid sequence: CASSFSSSYEQYF.

The chain joins TRBV7-9 to TRBJ2-1, with 8 bases identical to TRBD2. V was clipped by 5 bases and J by 2 bases; unmatched bases: 17. The length of the CDR3 is 19 residues. CDR1 and CDR2 (germline): SEHNR, FQNEAQ (reference sequence). CDR3 in amino acids: CASSVRGGPGLVAYNEQFF. CDR3 sequence (DNA): TGTGCCAGCAGCGTTAGAGGGGGACCGGGACTAGTGGCCTACAATGAGCAGTTCTTC.